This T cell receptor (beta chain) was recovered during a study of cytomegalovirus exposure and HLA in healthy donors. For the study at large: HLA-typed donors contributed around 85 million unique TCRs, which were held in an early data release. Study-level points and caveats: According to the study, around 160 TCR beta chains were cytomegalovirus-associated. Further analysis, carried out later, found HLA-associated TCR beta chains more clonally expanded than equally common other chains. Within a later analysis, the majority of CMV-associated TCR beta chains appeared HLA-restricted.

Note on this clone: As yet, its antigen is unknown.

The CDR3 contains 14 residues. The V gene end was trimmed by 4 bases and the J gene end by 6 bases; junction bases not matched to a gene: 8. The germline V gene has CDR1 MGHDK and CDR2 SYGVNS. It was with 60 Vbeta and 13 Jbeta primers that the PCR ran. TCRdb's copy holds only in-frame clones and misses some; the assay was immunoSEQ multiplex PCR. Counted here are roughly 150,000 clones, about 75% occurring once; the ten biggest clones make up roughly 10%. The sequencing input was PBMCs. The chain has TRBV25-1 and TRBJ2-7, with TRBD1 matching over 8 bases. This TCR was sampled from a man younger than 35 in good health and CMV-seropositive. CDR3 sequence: CASSAGQGSTEQYF. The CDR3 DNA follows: TGTGCCAGCAGTGCAGGACAGGGTTCGACCGAGCAGTACTTC.